The present T cell receptor (beta chain) was sequenced within a study of long-term antiretroviral therapy in people with HIV (dated by TCRdb to 2021 to 2024). Describing the broader study: The earliest samples were collected roughly a decade before the 2015 WHO recommendation for immediate ART, at a time when ART was usually postponed until CD4 counts fell. No cross-contamination during QIAcube processing was shown when test extractions of a monoclonal T-cell line were performed alongside over 25 polyclonal samples. About 40% of the 30 participants with HIV were female. A retrospective serial study tested whether ART initiation and durable HIV suppression were associated with changes in peripheral blood TRB repertoire composition and diversity. The cohort contributed about 200 cryopreserved PBMC samples from about 31 adults with confirmed HIV infection, collected serially over a mean of 6 years (range 1-12).

Study-wide conclusions, independent of this receptor: Limited PBMC availability meant only the TCR beta chain was sequenced, without alpha chain pairing. Starting ART was linked to a significant rise in TRB diversity, yet even after long-term ART the diversity remained significantly lower than in transplant donor controls. Because cell numbers in pre-ART samples were limited, unsorted PBMC were profiled instead of sorted CD4+ and CD8+ T cells. Inferences about post-ART repertoire changes were limited because no data were available on ART adherence, viral resistance or therapy changes. At every time point, the repertoire was dominated by expanded TRB clones first identified before ART initiation, although this dominance fluctuated and, in many PLHIV, declined after ART. Samples dated from the mid-2000s to the late 2010s, and the ART regimens used may be less effective than current ones. CDR3 length ranges in HIV repertoires were narrower than in controls, and network structure suggested an antigen-experienced repertoire with only a slight naive shift after ART.

Participants were included only if at least one PBMC sample before ART initiation and at least two post-ART samples were available. Every participant with HIV received treatment in the United States of America. Before DNA extraction, cryopreserved samples of 1-10 million PBMC were thawed and then washed. At the time of the earliest PBMC sample for each participant with HIV, ages ranged from 23 to 54 years. PBMC samples from each participant spanned 1-4 timepoints before ART initiation and 2-8 timepoints after ART initiation, with a median of 7 samples. Serial HIV viral load, CD4+ T-cell count, ART history and demographic data were obtained for every participant. Genomic DNA was extracted from unsorted PBMC with a Qiagen kit on a QIAcube, with processing performed in batches of 12 samples. From its cysteine to its phenylalanine, the CDR3 spans 13 amino acids. Solely the CDR3 DNA is kept, with 39 bases framed from the first base. V is clipped by 2 bases and J by 3 bases, and the sequence between their germline boundaries is 6 bases long. Based on the germline V gene, the CDR1 and CDR2 sequences are SGHTA and FQGTGA.

The immunoSEQ hsTCRB v3.0 assay was used at survey level resolution to sequence the TRB variable region. A depth of about 35,000-50,000 T-cell genomes per sample was targeted for TRB sequencing. Pooled TRB libraries were sequenced on an Illumina MiSeq with a v3 150-cycle kit. Processing in the source paper ran as follows. Repertoire analysis ran in R within a reproducible Nextflow workflow covering QC, data transformation and analysis. LymphoSeq2, an R package for exploring AIRR-Seq data, was used to implement the custom analyses. A handful of samples that yielded fewer than 5000 total TRB sequences were excluded, so that approximately 170 HIV repertoires were analyzed. Among the approximately 190 retained HIV repertoires, under 65 were collected before ART initiation and around 130 after ART initiation. Repertoires were downsampled to 5000 TRB nucleotide sequences, and summary statistics were averaged over 100 downsampling iterations. TRB sequences were retained for analysis only if CDR3 regions of at least seven amino acids were present. A Shannon entropy-derived clonality score and the Gini coefficient were used to measure diversity. In the repertoire networks, any two of the top 5000 CDR3 amino acid sequences were linked whenever the two sequences differed by an edit distance of one. For TRB CDR3 amino acid sequences, GLIPH2 was used to predict antigen specificity groups and MHC restriction. Known CMV, EBV, HIV or tissue antigen associations were flagged by matching CDR3 amino acid sequences against VDJdb and McPAS-TCR. Pre-ART, post-ART and control groups were compared with Wilcoxon signed-rank tests and Holm-Bonferroni correction. The source is immuneACCESS, and TCRdb retained only in-frame sequences with V and J called. Part of the clones is not carried over; for the studies checked, unresolved V genes explain less than half of this, and the remainder is unexplained. Clone size and V and J calls were adopted from that table, with D and trimming inferred from the DNA. In all, the sample holds approximately 17,000 clones, and about 80% of those were seen once. Approximately 14% of the sample rests with the top ten.

Concerning this clone: The clone's antigen remains unknown. The sample holds no much larger clone one base away, and base qualities are not on file.

The chain joins TRBV7-3 to TRBJ2-3, with an unclear D gene assignment. The material was unsorted PBMCs, obtained 1.5 years before starting antiretroviral therapy. The receptor comes from a woman aged 50 to 60 with HIV. The CDR3 protein: CASSLYQTDTQYF. The DNA reads as follows: TGTGCCAGCAGCTTATACCAGACAGATACGCAGTATTTT.